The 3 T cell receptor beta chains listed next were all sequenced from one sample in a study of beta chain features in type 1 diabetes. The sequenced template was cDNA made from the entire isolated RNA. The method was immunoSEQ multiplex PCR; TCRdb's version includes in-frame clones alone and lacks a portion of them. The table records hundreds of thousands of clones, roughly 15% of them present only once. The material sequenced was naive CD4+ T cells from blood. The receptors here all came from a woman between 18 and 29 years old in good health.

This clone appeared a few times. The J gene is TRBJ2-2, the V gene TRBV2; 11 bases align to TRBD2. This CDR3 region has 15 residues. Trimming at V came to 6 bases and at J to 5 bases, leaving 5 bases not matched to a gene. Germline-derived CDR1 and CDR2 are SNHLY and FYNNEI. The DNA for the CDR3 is TGTGCCAGCAGGAAACTAGCGGGAGTTACCGGGGAGCTGTTTTTT. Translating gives CASRKLAGVTGELFF.

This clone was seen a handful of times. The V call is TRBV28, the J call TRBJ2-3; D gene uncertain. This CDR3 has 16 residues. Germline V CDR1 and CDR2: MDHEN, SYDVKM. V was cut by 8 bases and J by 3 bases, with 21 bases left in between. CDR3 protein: CASQNPPGHYTDTQYF. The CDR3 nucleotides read TGTGCCAGCCAAAACCCCCCGGGCCATTATACAGATACGCAGTATTTT.

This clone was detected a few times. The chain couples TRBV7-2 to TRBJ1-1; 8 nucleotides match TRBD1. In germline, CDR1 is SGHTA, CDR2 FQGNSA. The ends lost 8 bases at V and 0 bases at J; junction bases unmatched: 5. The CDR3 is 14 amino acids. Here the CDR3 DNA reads TGTGCCAGCGGGACAGGCGTCATGAACACTGAAGCTTTCTTT. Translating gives CASGTGVMNTEAFF.